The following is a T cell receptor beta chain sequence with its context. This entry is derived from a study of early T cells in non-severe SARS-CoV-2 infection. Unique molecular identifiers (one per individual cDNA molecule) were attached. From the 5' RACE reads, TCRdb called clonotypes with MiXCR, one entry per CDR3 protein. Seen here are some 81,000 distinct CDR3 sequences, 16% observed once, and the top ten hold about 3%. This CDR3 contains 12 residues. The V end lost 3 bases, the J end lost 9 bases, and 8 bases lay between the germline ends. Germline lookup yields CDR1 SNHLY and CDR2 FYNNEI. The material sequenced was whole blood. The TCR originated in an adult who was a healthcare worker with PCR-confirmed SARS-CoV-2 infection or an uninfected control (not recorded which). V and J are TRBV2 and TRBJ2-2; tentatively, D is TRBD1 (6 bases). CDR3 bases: TGTGCCAGCAGTGACAGGGGTTGGGAGCTGTTTTTT. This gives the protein CASSDRGWELFF. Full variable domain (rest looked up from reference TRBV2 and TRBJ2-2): EPEVTQTPSHQVTQMGQEVILRCVPISNHLYFYWYRQILGQKVEFLVSFYNNEISEKSEIFDDQFSVERPDGSNFTLKIRSTKLEDSAMYFCASSDRGWELFFGEGSRLTVL.